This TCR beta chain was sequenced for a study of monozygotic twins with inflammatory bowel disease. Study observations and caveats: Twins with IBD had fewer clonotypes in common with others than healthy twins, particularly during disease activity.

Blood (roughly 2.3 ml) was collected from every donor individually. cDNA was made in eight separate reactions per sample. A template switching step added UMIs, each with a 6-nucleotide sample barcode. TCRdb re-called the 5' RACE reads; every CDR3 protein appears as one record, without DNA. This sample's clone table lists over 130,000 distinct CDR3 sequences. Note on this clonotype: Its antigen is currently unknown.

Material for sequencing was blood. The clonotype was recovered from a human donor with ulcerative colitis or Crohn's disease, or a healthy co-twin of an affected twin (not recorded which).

This chain's CDR3 is CASSQDGTYEQYF. The chain carries TRBV4-1 and TRBJ2-7. The CDR3 contains 13 residues. In germline, CDR1 is MGHRA, CDR2 YSYEKL.